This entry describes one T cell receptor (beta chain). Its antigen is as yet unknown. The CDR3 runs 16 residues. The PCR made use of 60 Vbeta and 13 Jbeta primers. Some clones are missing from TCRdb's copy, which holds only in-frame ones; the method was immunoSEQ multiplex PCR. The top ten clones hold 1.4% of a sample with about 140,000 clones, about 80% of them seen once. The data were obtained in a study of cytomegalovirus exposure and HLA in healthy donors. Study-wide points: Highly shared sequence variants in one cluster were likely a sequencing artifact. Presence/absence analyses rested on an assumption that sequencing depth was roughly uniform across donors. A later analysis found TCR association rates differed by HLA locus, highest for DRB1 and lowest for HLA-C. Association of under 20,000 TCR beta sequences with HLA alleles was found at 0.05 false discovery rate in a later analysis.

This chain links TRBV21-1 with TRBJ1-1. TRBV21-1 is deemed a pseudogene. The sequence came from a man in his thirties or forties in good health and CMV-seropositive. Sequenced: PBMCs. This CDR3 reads CASSIGLRGPNTEAFF. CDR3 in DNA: TGTGCCAGCAGCATTGGCTTGCGGGGCCCGAACACTGAAGCTTTCTTT.